The 30 T cell receptor beta chains listed next were all sequenced from one sample in a study of T cell responses to AZD1222 COVID-19 vaccine (dated by TCRdb to the early 2020s). What this sample's time point label stands for: baseline before first vaccination. The library relied on the immunoSEQ multiplex PCR assay. This immuneACCESS table, as held by TCRdb, lists in-frame sequences with V and J called but not all clones. Of the missing ones, under half trace to an unresolved V gene in checked studies; the others have no known cause. Recorded for this sample are 95,000 to 110,000 clones; 88% of them occurred a single time. The ten largest clones represent approximately 22% of the sample. The sample in question was peripheral blood, obtained on day 0 of AZD1222 vaccination. The receptors derive from an adult in good health.

The chain has TRBV6-6 and TRBJ2-7; 9 positions agree with TRBD2. V lost 4 bases, J lost 5 bases, and 9 bases stayed unmatched. Looked up from germline, CDR1 is MNHNY and CDR2 is SVGAGI (reference sequence). CDR3 length: 15 residues. DNA of the CDR3: TGTGCCAGCAGTTCCGTGACTAGCGGCCCCGACGAGCAGTACTTC. Translation: CASSSVTSGPDEQYF.

J is TRBJ1-4 and V is TRBV12-5, with D perhaps matching TRBD1 (5 bases). CDR3 length: 17 amino acids. Trimming took off 1 base at V and 3 bases at J, with 15 bases between the two ends. In germline, CDR1 is LGHNT, CDR2 FRNRAP. The CDR3 coding sequence is TGTGCTAGTGGTTTGGGGGCGGCCCAGGGAGCTAATGAAAAACTGTTTTTT. It translates to CASGLGAAQGANEKLFF.

V gene TRBV7-3 combines with J gene TRBJ2-7; D perhaps matches TRBD2 (6 bases). The ends were cut back, 5 bases at V and 1 base at J, with 12 bases in the middle. The germline V gene has CDR1 SGHTA and CDR2 FQGTGA. This CDR3 region has 14 residues. The CDR3 DNA reads TGTGCCAGCAGCGTGGGTGCGGGATCCTACGAGCAGTACTTC. Amino acids: CASSVGAGSYEQYF.

This clone was counted between two and nine times. J is TRBJ2-7 and V is TRBV2, with TRBD1 matching over 8 bases. V trimming: 5 bases; J trimming: 0 bases; junction bases outside the gene matches: 6. From germline, CDR1 is SNHLY and CDR2 FYNNEI. The length of the CDR3 is 15 residues. The DNA for the CDR3 is TGTGCCAGCAGTACCGGGACAGGACGCTCCTACGAGCAGTACTTC. This codes for CASSTGTGRSYEQYF.

The chain couples TRBV5-1 to TRBJ2-2; the D is unclear. From germline, CDR1 is SGHRS and CDR2 YFSETQ. Trimming shortened V by 0 bases and J by 4 bases, and 4 bases separated the two germline ends. The CDR3 consists of 13 residues. The CDR3 protein is CASSLDSTGELFF. The CDR3 DNA follows: TGCGCCAGCAGCTTGGATAGCACCGGGGAGCTGTTTTTT.

This chain uses TRBV7-2 with TRBJ1-4, with D perhaps TRBD1 (6 bases). The CDR3 spans 15 residues. Germline CDR1 reads SGHTA; CDR2 reads FQGNSA. Trimming pared 4 bases from V and 8 bases from J, leaving 17 bases between. The CDR3 DNA follows: TGTGCCAGCAGCTGGAGAGGGGGGGGTCTCGAAAAACTGTTTTTT. This sequence encodes CASSWRGGGLEKLFF.

This chain uses TRBV25-1 with TRBJ2-5; perhaps TRBD2 as D (6 bases). Per germline, CDR1 MGHDK and CDR2 SYGVNS. V was trimmed by 4 bases and J by 1 base, leaving 13 bases between them. The CDR3 has 15 residues. CDR3 sequence (DNA): TGTGCCAGCAGTGCCCTGCAGGGACTCCAAGAGACCCAGTACTTC. Protein product: CASSALQGLQETQYF.

This clone showed up just once. The chain uses TRBV3-1 (or the pseudogene TRBV3-2) and TRBJ2-3; D not certain. CDR1 is LGHDT and CDR2 is YNNKEL in the germline V gene (reference sequence). V was pared by 0 bases and J by 6 bases, with 13 bases between. This CDR3 has 15 amino acids. CDR3 loop: CASSQDQTDRDTQYF. Written as DNA, the CDR3 is TGTGCCAGCAGCCAAGACCAAACAGATCGGGATACGCAGTATTTT.

This chain connects TRBV5-1 to TRBJ2-7; 10 nucleotides line up with TRBD1. Germline CDR1 SGHRS, CDR2 YFSETQ. Trimming at V came to 5 bases and at J to 6 bases, leaving 5 bases not matched to a gene. The CDR3 is made up of 13 amino acids. The DNA for the CDR3 is TGCGCCAGCAGACTAGGGACAGGGGCCGAGCAGTACTTC. As protein: CASRLGTGAEQYF.

This rearrangement joins TRBV7-2 to TRBJ2-3; D assignment may be TRBD1 or TRBD2 (5 bases each). This CDR3 contains 14 residues. From germline, CDR1 is SGHTA and CDR2 FQGNSA. Trimming shortened V by 1 base and J by 4 bases, and 9 bases separated the two germline ends. CDR3 sequence: CASSLVTGPDTQYF. DNA of the CDR3: TGTGCCAGCAGCTTAGTGACGGGGCCAGATACGCAGTATTTT. The full variable domain, completed using reference TRBV7-2 and TRBJ2-3, is GAGVSQSPSNKVTEKGKDVELRCDPISGHTALYWYRQSLGQGLEFLIYFQGNSAPDKSGLPSDRFSAERTGGSVSTLTIQRTQQEDSAVYLCASSLVTGPDTQYFGPGTRLTVL.

This chain uses TRBV7-9 with TRBJ2-3; D unclear. V was shortened by 5 bases and J by 0 bases, with 15 bases between the two germline ends. CDR1 SEHNR and CDR2 FQNEAQ come from the germline V gene (reference sequence). CDR3 length: 16 residues. The CDR3 DNA reads as TGTGCCAGCAGCCCGGGTCAGGCGTCTAGCACAGATACGCAGTATTTT. It yields the protein CASSPGQASSTDTQYF.

The chain has TRBV6-2 or TRBV6-3 and TRBJ2-7; TRBD2 agrees at 12 bases. The germline gives CDR1 MNHEY, CDR2 SVGEGT. This CDR3 is built from 19 residues. The V segment lost 6 bases and the J segment 1 base; nucleotides outside the gene matches: 16. The CDR3, as DNA: TGTGCCAGCAGCCCTCGGGCTAGCGGGAGGGCCGTCGAATCCTACGAGCAGTACTTC. It specifies CASSPRASGRAVESYEQYF.

V and J are TRBV2 and TRBJ2-3; possibly TRBD2 for D (6 bases). The CDR3 is 16 residues long. CDR1 SNHLY and CDR2 FYNNEI come from the germline V gene. V was trimmed by 3 bases and J by 0 bases, leaving 13 bases between them. CDR3 in DNA: TGTGCCAGCAGTGAGGAGGGTACTATTAGCACAGATACGCAGTATTTT. Protein: CASSEEGTISTDTQYF.

The chain carries TRBV3-1 (or the pseudogene TRBV3-2) and TRBJ2-1; TRBD2 agrees at 9 bases. After removal of 0 bases from V and 9 bases from J, the junction contained 9 bases not matched to a gene. In germline, CDR1 is LGHDT, CDR2 YNNKEL (reference sequence). There are 16 residues in the CDR3. The CDR3, as DNA: TGTGCCAGCAGCCAAGAGCCGCGGGGGGGCCTGACTGAGCAGTTCTTC. It encodes CASSQEPRGGLTEQFF.

The V and J genes are TRBV6-6 and TRBJ1-2, with D uncertain. V was clipped by 6 bases and J by 0 bases, with 11 bases between them. The CDR3 loop spans 14 amino acids. Germline loops: CDR1 MNHNY, CDR2 SVGAGI (reference sequence). The CDR3 nucleotides read TGTGCCAGCAGGGTGGTGGAGCCTAACTATGGCTACACCTTC. The encoded protein is CASRVVEPNYGYTF.

The rearrangement uses TRBV7-3 and TRBJ2-5; perhaps D is TRBD1 or TRBD2 (5 bases each). Germline V gives CDR1 SGHTA, CDR2 FQGTGA. V dropped 5 bases and J dropped 0 bases, with 10 bases sitting between them. This CDR3 is 14 amino acids long. The CDR3 sequence: CASSPGPDQETQYF. As DNA, the CDR3 is TGTGCCAGCAGCCCGGGACCTGACCAAGAGACCCAGTACTTC. Complete variable domain (other parts from reference TRBV7-3 and TRBJ2-5): GAGVSQTPSNKVTEKGKYVELRCDPISGHTALYWYRQSLGQGPEFLIYFQGTGAADDSGLPNDRFFAVRPEGSVSTLKIQRTERGDSAVYLCASSPGPDQETQYFGPGTRLLVL.

This chain connects TRBV3-1 (or the pseudogene TRBV3-2) to TRBJ1-5; D remains unclear. Per the germline V gene, CDR1 is LGHDT and CDR2 is YNNKEL (reference sequence). Deletions cut 5 bases from V and 5 bases from J, with 13 bases between. The CDR3 runs 14 residues. As DNA, the CDR3 is TGTGCCAGCAGCGCCGGATCTGCAGATCAGCCCCAGCATTTT. Encoded protein: CASSAGSADQPQHF.

The chain is built from TRBV6-5 and TRBJ2-7; 7 bases fit TRBD2. V dropped 2 bases and J dropped 5; count of bases not matched to a gene: 6. The CDR3 spans 14 residues. Germline V gene lookup returns CDR1 MNHEY and CDR2 SVGAGI. DNA of the CDR3: TGTGCCAGCAGTTACGGGCGGGAGTCCCACGAGCAGTACTTC. Its translation: CASSYGRESHEQYF.

As DNA, the CDR3 is TGTGCCAGCAGTTTAACGAACACTGAAGCTTTCTTT. This gives the protein CASSLTNTEAFF. The V call is TRBV12-3 or TRBV12-4, the J call TRBJ1-1; D gene ambiguous. The CDR3 contains 12 residues. V dropped 2 bases and J dropped 1 base, with 2 bases sitting between them.

V is TRBV4-2 and J is TRBJ2-1; no definite D call. The CDR3 has 16 amino acids. From germline, CDR1 is LGHNA and CDR2 YNFKEQ. V was shortened by 1 base and J by 4 bases, with 14 bases between the two germline ends. The CDR3 region is CASSQAFLSVYNEQFF. As DNA, the CDR3 is TGTGCCAGCAGCCAAGCGTTTTTGTCCGTTTACAATGAGCAGTTCTTC.

The chain couples TRBV7-6 to TRBJ2-7, with D possibly being TRBD2 (6 bases). Trimming shortened V by 5 bases and J by 5 bases, and 22 bases separated the two germline ends. This CDR3 contains 16 residues. Germline-derived CDR1 and CDR2 are SGHVS and FNYEAQ. CDR3 DNA: TGTGCCAGCAGCCCCGGGGGTTCGGAGGTTCCCCACGAGCAGTACTTC. Translating gives CASSPGGSEVPHEQYF. The whole variable domain, remainder taken from reference TRBV7-6 and TRBJ2-7, is GAGVSQSPRYKVTKRGQDVALRCDPISGHVSLYWYRQALGQGPEFLTYFNYEAQQDKSGLPNDRFSAERPEGSISTLTIQRTEQRDSAMYRCASSPGGSEVPHEQYFGPGTRLTVT.

The chain carries TRBV6-2 or TRBV6-3 and TRBJ2-5; 7 bases agree with TRBD2. The CDR3 spans 17 residues. V was pared by 2 bases and J by 4 bases, with 13 bases of the junction left unmatched. The germline V gene has CDR1 MNHEY and CDR2 SVGEGT. The CDR3 bases are TGTGCCAGCAGTTACGGCCGAGGCGGGAGTGCAGTAGAGACCCAGTACTTC. Translated: CASSYGRGGSAVETQYF.

The V call is TRBV7-9, the J call TRBJ1-3; TRBD1 agrees at 7 bases. The CDR3 loop spans 14 amino acids. V was clipped by 11 bases and J by 0 bases; unmatched bases: 7. From germline, CDR1 is SEHNR and CDR2 FQNEAQ (reference sequence). In DNA form, the CDR3 reads TGTGCCGCCAGACAGGGAAGCTCTGGAAACACCATATATTTT. This translates into CAARQGSSGNTIYF.

This chain joins TRBV6-5 and TRBJ2-3; 7 bases fit TRBD2. Germline V gives CDR1 MNHEY, CDR2 SVGAGI. The CDR3 totals 15 residues. With 5 bases clipped from V and 1 base from J, the junction kept 6 bases outside the gene matches. The CDR3 nucleotides are TGTGCCAGCAGTCCGGGCGCGGGGGGCACAGATACGCAGTATTTT. This encodes CASSPGAGGTDTQYF.

The chain combines TRBV10-3 with TRBJ2-1; D is possibly TRBD1 (5 bases). The CDR3 is 17 residues long. V gave up 3 bases and J gave up 0 bases, with 15 bases separating them. Looked up from germline, CDR1 is ENHRY and CDR2 is SYGVKD. CDR3 sequence: CAISDPGSTGSYNEQFF. The CDR3 DNA reads as TGTGCCATCAGTGACCCAGGGTCCACCGGCTCCTACAATGAGCAGTTCTTC.

This clone was observed once. This chain connects TRBV5-1 to TRBJ2-5; tentative D call: TRBD1 (7 bases). The V gene's germline CDR1 is SGHRS and CDR2 YFSETQ. Trimming removed 5 bases from V and 5 bases from J, with 19 bases in between. The CDR3 is 15 amino acids. The CDR3 DNA follows: TGCGCCAGCAGGAACGACAGGGACTCCGGCGAGACCCAGTACTTC. Its translation is CASRNDRDSGETQYF.

V is TRBV5-3 and J is TRBJ2-1; D possibly corresponds to TRBD2 (6 bases). TRBV5-3 is flagged as an ORF with uncertain function. V shed 0 bases and J shed 0 bases, with 16 bases lying between them. The CDR3 runs 18 residues. CDR3 in amino acids: CARSLDEEGQSSYNEQFF. CDR3 nucleotides: TGTGCCAGAAGCTTGGACGAGGAGGGGCAGAGCTCCTACAATGAGCAGTTCTTC.

The chain uses TRBV4-1 and TRBJ1-3; 7 nucleotides agree with TRBD1. CDR1 is MGHRA and CDR2 is YSYEKL in the germline V gene. The length of the CDR3 is 18 residues. Trimming at V came to 0 bases and at J to 4 bases, leaving 12 bases not matched to a gene. The chain's CDR3 is CASSQDLWGQLGGNTIYF. DNA for the CDR3: TGCGCCAGCAGCCAAGATTTATGGGGACAGTTGGGGGGAAACACCATATATTTT.

The chain employs TRBV6-1 and TRBJ2-7; TRBD2 matches 14 bases. The CDR3 runs 15 residues. Trimming at V came to 3 bases and at J to 4 bases, leaving 2 bases not matched to a gene. Germline CDR1 and CDR2: MNHNS and SASEGT. The CDR3 reads CASSETSGGAYEQYF. Here the CDR3 DNA reads TGTGCCAGCAGTGAGACTAGCGGGGGGGCGTACGAGCAGTACTTC.

The chain carries TRBV7-2 and TRBJ2-3, with D maybe TRBD1 (6 bases). CDR1 is SGHTA, CDR2 FQGNSA, per germline. The CDR3 is 14 amino acids. With 3 bases removed from V and 0 bases from J, the gap between germline ends came to 7 bases. The CDR3 spells CASSFDRSTDTQYF. The CDR3 DNA sequence: TGTGCCAGCAGCTTCGACAGGAGCACAGATACGCAGTATTTT.